Below, 18 T cell receptor beta chains from the same sample are listed, as sequenced in a study of a mutant IDH1 vaccine in newly diagnosed glioma. Sequenced by immunoSEQ multiplex PCR; TCRdb stores in-frame clones only, minus some. The table shows 30,000 to 40,000 clones, with approximately 80% occurring only once. Noted time point: week 5, during vaccination. In every dose of vaccine, 300 ug of mutant IDH1 20-mer peptide was given alongside topical imiquimod. These TCRs are of unknown antigen specificity. Specimen: PBMCs, collected from a glioma patient whose treatment included an IDH1 peptide vaccine. The receptors shown here come from a man in his thirties or forties with glioma.

This clone has a handful of counts. The chain carries TRBV19 and TRBJ1-4; D remains unclear. Looked up from germline, CDR1 is LNHDA and CDR2 is SQIVND (reference sequence). The CDR3 contains 12 residues. V shed 6 bases and J shed 8 bases, with 10 bases lying between them. CDR3 sequence (DNA): TGTGCCAGTAGCCTAATCAAGGAAAAACTGTTTTTT. This codes for CASSLIKEKLFF.

The chain carries TRBV29-1 and TRBJ2-2; either TRBD1 or TRBD2 may fit D (6 bases each). This CDR3 is 16 amino acids long. Per germline, CDR1 SQVTM and CDR2 ANQGSEA. The germline V and J ends were trimmed by 4 bases and 2 bases, with 17 bases remaining between them. Here the CDR3 reads CSVVGGPNFNTGELFF. CDR3 in DNA: TGCAGCGTTGTAGGGGGGCCCAACTTTAACACCGGGGAGCTGTTTTTT.

The chain links TRBV30 to TRBJ2-1, with D unresolved. Trimming removed 3 bases from V and 8 bases from J, with 14 bases in between. CDR1 is GTSNPN, CDR2 SVGIG, per germline (reference sequence). The CDR3 is 13 residues long. CDR3 residues: CAWSGPYTDEQFF. The CDR3 bases are TGTGCCTGGAGCGGCCCCTACACGGATGAGCAGTTCTTC.

V and J are TRBV30 and TRBJ1-5; D is unclear. The CDR3 loop spans 13 amino acids. The V end lost 2 bases, the J end lost 4 bases, and 9 bases lay between the germline ends. Germline-derived CDR1 and CDR2 are GTSNPN and SVGIG (reference sequence). The DNA of the CDR3 is TGTGCCTGGAGTCCCGAAACTAATCAGCCCCAGCATTTT. As protein: CAWSPETNQPQHF.

V usage is TRBV5-1 and J usage is TRBJ1-1; 8 bases map to TRBD1. The CDR3 totals 16 residues. In germline, CDR1 is SGHRS, CDR2 YFSETQ. With 0 bases clipped from V and 5 bases from J, the junction kept 9 bases outside the gene matches. CDR3 DNA sequence: TGCGCCAGCAGCTTGGCTTATGACAGGGGAAAAACTGAAGCTTTCTTT. Residues: CASSLAYDRGKTEAFF.

The chain uses TRBV11-1 and TRBJ2-7, with D possibly being TRBD1 or TRBD2 (5 bases each). Trimming left V 1 base short and J 3 bases short, with 10 bases between. This CDR3 is built from 14 residues. CDR1 SGHAT and CDR2 FQDESV come from the germline V gene (reference sequence). The CDR3 DNA follows: TGTGCCAGCAGCTTAGGGGGGAAAGGCTACGAGCAGTACTTC. Translated, it gives CASSLGGKGYEQYF.

V gene TRBV29-1 combines with J gene TRBJ2-1, with 7 bases aligning to TRBD2. The junction had 10 bases not matched to a gene; V was cut back by 4 bases and J by 4 bases. From germline, CDR1 is SQVTM and CDR2 ANQGSEA. There are 15 residues in the CDR3. The CDR3 here is CSVVGGSGSYNEQFF. The CDR3 DNA reads as TGCAGCGTTGTGGGGGGGAGCGGTTCTTACAATGAGCAGTTCTTC.

The chain links TRBV30 to TRBJ2-1, with D possibly called TRBD1 or TRBD2 (5 bases each). The length of the CDR3 is 16 residues. Per the germline V gene, CDR1 is GTSNPN and CDR2 is SVGIG (reference sequence). Trimming stripped 0 bases from V and 2 bases from J, with 14 bases between. The CDR3 region has the DNA TGTGCCTGGAGTGTACTACGGGGCCCCCCCTACAATGAGCAGTTCTTC. Its translation is CAWSVLRGPPYNEQFF.

The chain has TRBV2 and TRBJ2-2; unclear D gene. CDR3 length equals 17 residues. Looked up from germline, CDR1 is SNHLY and CDR2 is FYNNEI. V lost 5 bases to trimming and J lost 0 bases, with 16 bases between them. CDR3 protein: CASSTDLTVSNTGELFF. The DNA for the CDR3 is TGTGCCAGCAGTACCGACCTAACAGTATCGAACACCGGGGAGCTGTTTTTT.

This rearrangement joins TRBV25-1 to TRBJ1-5, with TRBD1 as a possible D gene (5 bases). The length of the CDR3 is 16 residues. Germline CDR1 is MGHDK and CDR2 is SYGVNS. The ends were cut back, 2 bases at V and 3 bases at J, with 14 bases in the middle. The CDR3 protein is CASSETGVWDNQPQHF. CDR3 sequence (DNA): TGTGCCAGCAGTGAAACGGGGGTTTGGGACAATCAGCCCCAGCATTTT.

The CDR3 loop is CASSQRLPGQGRSSNTGELFF. The DNA of the CDR3 is TGCGCCAGCAGTCAACGACTCCCTGGACAGGGGAGGAGCTCGAACACCGGGGAGCTGTTTTTT. The chain links TRBV23-1 to TRBJ2-2; 9 bases align to TRBD1. TRBV23-1 is known as an ORF, though its function is uncertain. Trimming at V came to 2 bases and at J to 0 bases, leaving 16 bases not matched to a gene. CDR3 length: 21 amino acids.

V usage is TRBV11-1 and J usage is TRBJ1-1, with D possibly being TRBD1 (6 bases). The CDR3 length is 11 residues. From germline, CDR1 is SGHAT and CDR2 FQDESV (reference sequence). Between the trimmed V and J ends, which lost 4 bases and 13 bases, there was a span of 13 bases. CDR3 coding DNA: TGTGCCAGCAGCTCCAGAGAGGGGGGTTTCTTT. Protein product: CASSSREGGFF.

V and J are TRBV6-1 and TRBJ1-2; 7 bases line up with TRBD1. The CDR3 is made up of 15 amino acids. CDR1 is MNHNS, CDR2 SASEGT, per germline. The J segment lost 6 bases and the V segment lost 2 bases, leaving 9 bases of the junction unmatched. The CDR3 spells CASSENRGGFDGYTF. The CDR3 DNA reads TGTGCCAGCAGTGAAAACAGGGGAGGGTTTGATGGCTACACCTTC.

This CDR3 reads CASSPGQGVEQYF. The CDR3 DNA is TGTGCCAGCAGTCCAGGACAGGGGGTCGAGCAGTACTTC. V and J are TRBV6-5 and TRBJ2-7; 10 positions match TRBD1. V lost 5 bases and J lost 6; bases outside the gene matches: 4. Germline CDR1 reads MNHEY; CDR2 reads SVGAGI. This CDR3 is 13 amino acids long.

The V gene is TRBV27, the J gene TRBJ1-2, with D tentatively TRBD1 (5 bases). Trimming removed 2 bases at V and 7 bases at J, with 8 bases between. The CDR3 loop spans 12 amino acids. The germline CDR1 and CDR2 sequences are MNHEY and SMNVEV (reference sequence). CDR3 DNA sequence: TGTGCCAGCAGTTTACCAGGGACTGGCTACACCTTC. It is translated as CASSLPGTGYTF.

This sequence joins TRBV15 and TRBJ2-5; 8 bases map to TRBD2. After removal of 3 bases from V and 1 base from J, the junction contained 7 bases not matched to a gene. The length of the CDR3 is 16 residues. The V gene's germline CDR1 is LNHNV and CDR2 YYDKDF (reference sequence). CDR3 region: CATSRLAGDLQETQYF. The CDR3 DNA is TGTGCCACCAGCAGGCTAGCGGGCGATCTCCAAGAGACCCAGTACTTC.

In DNA, the CDR3 is TGTGCCAGTTTCATCCCGACAGGGGGCTTACACAATGAGCAGTTCTTC. Translating gives CASFIPTGGLHNEQFF. J is TRBJ2-1 and V is TRBV19, with 10 bases that match TRBD1. The CDR3 length is 16 residues. V was clipped by 8 bases and J by 5 bases; unmatched bases: 12. CDR1 LNHDA and CDR2 SQIVND come from the germline V gene (reference sequence).

The chain employs TRBV2 and TRBJ1-5, with a possible D match to TRBD1 (5 bases). The CDR3 loop spans 12 amino acids. Germline CDR1 and CDR2: SNHLY and FYNNEI. Trimming pared 7 bases from V and 7 bases from J, leaving 11 bases between. The CDR3 DNA reads TGTGCCAGCATGGCAGGGAACCAGCCCCAGCATTTT. This gives the protein CASMAGNQPQHF. Using reference TRBV2 and TRBJ1-5 for the parts outside the CDR3, the full variable domain is EPEVTQTPSHQVTQMGQEVILRCVPISNHLYFYWYRQILGQKVEFLVSFYNNEISEKSEIFDDQFSVERPDGSNFTLKIRSTKLEDSAMYFCASMAGNQPQHFGDGTRLSIL.